The 27 T cell receptor beta chains given below trace back to one sample, sequenced in a study of shared clonotypes between healthy human individuals. TCRdb's table, derived via immunoSEQ multiplex PCR, lists solely in-frame clones and lacks some. The data hold some 2,500,000 clones, with 90% to 95% observed a single time. Sequencing was performed on naive CD4+ T cells from PBMCs. Subset given: CD45RA+ positively selected. These receptors came from a man aged 18 to 30 in good health. Some clones in this sample may be carry-over from other donors' samples.

This rearrangement joins TRBV7-9 to TRBJ2-3; D not resolved. Germline V gene lookup returns CDR1 SEHNR and CDR2 FQNEAQ (reference sequence). The CDR3 totals 12 residues. The V end lost 5 bases, the J end lost 7 bases, and 10 bases lay between the germline ends. CDR3 sequence reads: CASSPSRNTQYF. The CDR3 nucleotides read TGTGCCAGCAGCCCGTCGAGGAATACGCAGTATTTT.

A single count supports this clone. This chain links TRBV11-3 with TRBJ2-1, with TRBD2 matching 14 bases. V lost 5 bases to trimming and J lost 6 bases; unmatched junction nucleotides: 6. This CDR3 is built from 16 residues. Germline V lookup: CDR1 SGHNT, CDR2 YENEEA. The DNA of the CDR3 is TGTGCCAGCAGCACCGGGACTAGCGGGAGTCGCAATGAGCAGTTCTTC. Protein: CASSTGTSGSRNEQFF. The variable domain in full, with the rest retrieved from reference TRBV11-3 and TRBJ2-1, is EAGVVQSPRYKIIEKKQPVAFWCNPISGHNTLYWYLQNLGQGPELLIRYENEEAVDDSQLPKDRFSAERLKGVDSTLKIQPAELGDSAVYLCASSTGTSGSRNEQFFGPGTRLTVL.

This sequence joins TRBV19 and TRBJ1-1; D uncertain. V dropped 4 bases and J dropped 8 bases, with 11 bases sitting between them. Germline lookup yields CDR1 LNHDA and CDR2 SQIVND (reference sequence). This CDR3 comprises 12 residues. CDR3 in amino acids: CASSNSRVEAFF. CDR3 in DNA: TGTGCCAGTAGTAACTCGCGAGTCGAAGCTTTCTTT.

The rearrangement links TRBV9 to TRBJ1-2; D might be TRBD1 (5 bases). The ends were cut back, 4 bases at V and 3 bases at J, with 19 bases in the middle. The CDR3 has 16 amino acids. Germline V gene sequence: CDR1 SGDLS, CDR2 YYNGEE. CDR3 nucleotide sequence: TGTGCCAGCAGCCCCTCTCCCGGGGCAAAGGACTATGGCTACACCTTC. Protein product: CASSPSPGAKDYGYTF.

The gene calls are TRBV19 and TRBJ2-7; TRBD1 aligns across 9 bases. The germline V gene has CDR1 LNHDA and CDR2 SQIVND (reference sequence). This CDR3 region has 15 residues. With 6 bases clipped from V and 3 bases from J, the junction kept 9 bases outside the gene matches. CDR3 protein: CASSPGQGAYYEQYF. CDR3 DNA: TGTGCCAGTAGCCCGGGACAGGGAGCGTACTACGAGCAGTACTTC.

The chain joins TRBV6-6 to TRBJ2-7, with D possibly being TRBD1 (5 bases). Trimming stripped 5 bases from V and 5 bases from J, with 16 bases between. CDR3 size: 14 residues. Germline V gene lookup returns CDR1 MNHNY and CDR2 SVGAGI (reference sequence). The CDR3 sequence is CASSPLDRAHEQYF. Here the CDR3 DNA reads TGTGCCAGCAGTCCCTTAGACAGAGCACACGAGCAGTACTTC.

The chain carries TRBV7-8 and TRBJ2-1; the match to TRBD2 covers 9 bases. Looked up from germline, CDR1 is SGHVS and CDR2 is FQNEAQ. V was pared by 2 bases and J by 8 bases, with 7 bases of the junction left unmatched. This CDR3 comprises 15 residues. The CDR3 loop is CASSLSVAGEHEQFF. CDR3 nucleotide sequence: TGTGCCAGCAGCTTATCGGTAGCGGGAGAGCATGAGCAGTTCTTC. The full variable domain, with the rest looked up from reference TRBV7-8 and TRBJ2-1, is GAGVSQSPRYKVAKRGQDVALRCDPISGHVSLFWYQQALGQGPEFLTYFQNEAQLDKSGLPSDRFFAERPEGSVSTLKIQRTQQEDSAVYLCASSLSVAGEHEQFFGPGTRLTVL.

In its sample, this clone was seen a few times. The J gene is TRBJ1-5, the V gene TRBV2; D is uncertain. CDR3 size: 13 residues. The germline V gene has CDR1 SNHLY and CDR2 FYNNEI. V lost 2 bases, J lost 4 bases, and 6 bases lay in between. CDR3 loop: CASSENTNQPQHF. CDR3 sequence (DNA): TGTGCCAGCAGTGAAAACACTAATCAGCCCCAGCATTTT.

The sample holds one count of this clone. This chain joins TRBV5-1 and TRBJ2-6; D remains ambiguous. Trimming pared 1 base from V and 6 bases from J, leaving 5 bases between. The length of the CDR3 is 13 residues. CDR1 and CDR2 from the germline V gene are SGHRS and YFSETQ. CDR3 region: CASSLWVANVLTF. CDR3 nucleotides: TGCGCCAGCAGCTTGTGGGTGGCCAACGTCCTGACTTTC.

This clone was found once. This chain connects TRBV28 to TRBJ2-1, with D tentatively TRBD1 (6 bases). CDR1 MDHEN and CDR2 SYDVKM come from the germline V gene. V was pared by 1 base and J by 7 bases, with 14 bases between. The CDR3 runs to 15 residues. The CDR3 bases are TGTGCCAGCAGTTTATCTCCAGGGGATTTGAATGAGCAGTTCTTC. Its protein is CASSLSPGDLNEQFF.

The CDR3 region has the DNA TGTGCCAGCAGCGGAGGGCCCGCTCCGCTTGGGACTATTGTCGAGCAGTACTTC. Its protein product is CASSGGPAPLGTIVEQYF. The V gene is TRBV9, the J gene TRBJ2-7; TRBD2 aligns across 7 bases. Germline V CDR1 and CDR2: SGDLS, YYNGEE. Trimming took 3 bases from V and 6 from J; bases not matched to a gene: 21. This CDR3 region has 18 residues.

The rearrangement links TRBV6-5 to TRBJ2-1, with D perhaps matching TRBD2 (6 bases). Germline V lookup: CDR1 MNHEY, CDR2 SVGAGI. V lost 7 bases and J 3 bases, leaving 13 bases between the germline ends. The CDR3 consists of 14 residues. The CDR3 DNA is TGTGCCAGCACCCGGGGGAAAGACTACAATGAGCAGTTCTTC. Its protein is CASTRGKDYNEQFF.

V usage is TRBV21-1 and J usage is TRBJ2-5; TRBD2 is the table's D call, not checked against the DNA. TRBV21-1 is a pseudogene locus. The CDR3 length is 12 residues. In DNA, the CDR3 is TGTGCCAGCAGCCTCGCGGAGGAGACCCAGTACTTC. Its protein product is CASSLAEETQYF.

V is TRBV21-1 and J is TRBJ2-7; TRBD1 is taken as the D call from the table, unchecked against the DNA. TRBV21-1 is a pseudogene. The CDR3 sequence is 13 residues long. Here the CDR3 reads CASSSHRVYEQYF. The CDR3 DNA reads as TGTGCCAGCAGCTCCCACAGGGTATACGAGCAGTACTTC.

The CDR3 nucleotides are TGTGCCAGTAGTATAGAGCCAGGCTTCTCTGGAAACACCATATATTTT. Residues: CASSIEPGFSGNTIYF. This chain links TRBV19 with TRBJ1-3, with D unclear. This CDR3 is built from 16 residues. From germline, CDR1 is LNHDA and CDR2 SQIVND (reference sequence). Trimming left V 0 bases short and J 0 bases short, with 9 bases between.

The V and J genes are TRBV18 and TRBJ2-5; TRBD2 matches 8 bases. With 3 bases clipped from V and 4 bases from J, the junction kept 10 bases outside the gene matches. This CDR3 is built from 16 residues. Per the germline V gene, CDR1 is KGHSH and CDR2 is LQKENI. The CDR3 DNA sequence: TGTGCCAGCTCACCGTTTCGAGCGGGAGCGGGAGAGACCCAGTACTTC. Translated, it gives CASSPFRAGAGETQYF.

The CDR3 region is CASSHGTGMDYEQYF. CDR3 nucleotide sequence: TGCGCCAGCAGCCATGGGACAGGGATGGACTACGAGCAGTACTTC. The chain carries TRBV5-1 and TRBJ2-7; 9 nucleotides align to TRBD1. With V trimmed by 4 bases and J by 3 bases, 8 bases remained unmatched. Germline V gene lookup returns CDR1 SGHRS and CDR2 YFSETQ. The CDR3 extends over 15 amino acids.

The chain employs TRBV10-3 and TRBJ2-3; D unresolved. The V and J ends lost 2 bases and 0 bases respectively, with 9 bases between them. Germline loops: CDR1 ENHRY, CDR2 SYGVKD. The CDR3 sequence is 15 residues long. The CDR3 region is CAISERLPSTDTQYF. CDR3 nucleotides: TGTGCCATCAGTGAGCGTCTACCGAGCACAGATACGCAGTATTTT.

The chain has TRBV7-2 and TRBJ2-1, with a tentative D call TRBD2 (6 bases). V was shortened by 5 bases and J by 10 bases, with 15 bases between the two germline ends. Germline CDR1 SGHTA, CDR2 FQGNSA. This CDR3 has 13 amino acids. The CDR3 DNA sequence: TGTGCCAGCAGCCCGCGGGGTTCACGGGAGCAGTTCTTC. Its translation: CASSPRGSREQFF.

The V call is TRBV6-5, the J call TRBJ2-7, with D perhaps matching TRBD1 (6 bases). The CDR3 totals 14 residues. Germline V CDR1 and CDR2: MNHEY, SVGAGI. Trimming removed 6 bases at V and 5 bases at J, with 17 bases between. CDR3 in DNA: TGTGCCAGCAGCCCGGGACATAATCGCCACGAGCAGTACTTC. Translated: CASSPGHNRHEQYF.

The gene calls are TRBV5-6 and TRBJ2-3, with 7 bases that match TRBD2. The CDR3 length is 16 residues. With 1 base clipped from V and 2 bases from J, the junction kept 7 bases outside the gene matches. The V gene's germline CDR1 is SGHDT and CDR2 YYEEEE. CDR3 loop: CASSLYPGLNTDTQYF. The CDR3 bases are TGTGCCAGCAGCTTGTACCCGGGACTAAACACAGATACGCAGTATTTT. The full variable domain, rest sourced from reference TRBV5-6 and TRBJ2-3, is DAGVTQSPTHLIKTRGQQVTLRCSPKSGHDTVSWYQQALGQGPQFIFQYYEEEERQRGNFPDRFSGHQFPNYSSELNVNALLLGDSALYLCASSLYPGLNTDTQYFGPGTRLTVL.

The genes are TRBV6-6 and TRBJ2-7; D is possibly TRBD1 (6 bases). There are 14 residues in the CDR3. The V and J ends lost 4 bases and 2 bases respectively, with 12 bases between them. Germline CDR1 reads MNHNY; CDR2 reads SVGAGI (reference sequence). The CDR3 sequence: CASSSSDRAYEQYF. The CDR3 region has the DNA TGTGCCAGCAGTTCGTCGGACAGAGCCTACGAGCAGTACTTC.

For the CDR3, the DNA is TGTGCCAGCAGCCAAGGGGGATTAGCGGGAGATACGCAGTATTTT. This encodes CASSQGGLAGDTQYF. The chain employs TRBV4-2 and TRBJ2-3, with 7 bases lining up with TRBD2. Germline V gene data show CDR1 as LGHNA and CDR2 as YNFKEQ. J was trimmed by 5 bases and V by 1 base; bases with no gene match: 6. The CDR3 sequence is 15 residues long.

Regarding this clone: In the same sample, other DNA sequences code for this CDR3. The J gene is TRBJ2-3, the V gene TRBV7-2, with TRBD2 matching 8 bases. V shed 5 bases and J 0 bases; nucleotides not matched to a gene: 7. The germline CDR1 and CDR2 sequences are SGHTA and FQGNSA. This CDR3 has 16 amino acids. The CDR3 region is CASSLRASGSTDTQYF. The CDR3 DNA reads as TGTGCCAGCAGCCTCAGGGCTAGCGGGAGCACAGATACGCAGTATTTT.

This sequence joins TRBV27 and TRBJ2-5, with 7 positions matching TRBD2. Per the germline V gene, CDR1 is MNHEY and CDR2 is SMNVEV (reference sequence). The CDR3 sequence is 14 residues long. Trimming removed 5 bases from V and 3 bases from J; junction bases left unmatched: 6. The CDR3 DNA reads TGTGCCAGCAGTCCGGGGAGGGGTGAAGAGACCCAGTACTTC. It translates to CASSPGRGEETQYF.

J is TRBJ1-4 and V is TRBV29-1, with D possibly TRBD1 on 6 matching bases. This CDR3 spans 15 amino acids. Germline CDR1 SQVTM, CDR2 ANQGSEA. Trimming took 1 base from V and 6 from J, leaving 15 bases between them. In DNA form, the CDR3 reads TGCAGCGTTGAAGGAGCACCTGGGGGCTATGAAAAACTGTTTTTT. It encodes CSVEGAPGGYEKLFF. Full variable domain (outside the CDR3, taken from reference TRBV29-1 and TRBJ1-4): SAVISQKPSRDICQRGTSLTIQCQVDSQVTMMFWYRQQPGQSLTLIATANQGSEATYESGFVIDKFPISRPNLTFSTLTVSNMSPEDSSIYLCSVEGAPGGYEKLFFGSGTQLSVL.

V is TRBV27 and J is TRBJ2-1, with 9 bases matching TRBD2. Germline CDR1 MNHEY, CDR2 SMNVEV (reference sequence). CDR3 length equals 18 residues. V dropped 2 bases and J dropped 9; count of bases not matched to a gene: 17. This chain's CDR3 is CASSLRSKRASGTREQFF. The DNA of the CDR3 is TGTGCCAGCAGTTTACGGTCTAAGAGGGCTAGCGGGACCCGTGAGCAGTTCTTC.